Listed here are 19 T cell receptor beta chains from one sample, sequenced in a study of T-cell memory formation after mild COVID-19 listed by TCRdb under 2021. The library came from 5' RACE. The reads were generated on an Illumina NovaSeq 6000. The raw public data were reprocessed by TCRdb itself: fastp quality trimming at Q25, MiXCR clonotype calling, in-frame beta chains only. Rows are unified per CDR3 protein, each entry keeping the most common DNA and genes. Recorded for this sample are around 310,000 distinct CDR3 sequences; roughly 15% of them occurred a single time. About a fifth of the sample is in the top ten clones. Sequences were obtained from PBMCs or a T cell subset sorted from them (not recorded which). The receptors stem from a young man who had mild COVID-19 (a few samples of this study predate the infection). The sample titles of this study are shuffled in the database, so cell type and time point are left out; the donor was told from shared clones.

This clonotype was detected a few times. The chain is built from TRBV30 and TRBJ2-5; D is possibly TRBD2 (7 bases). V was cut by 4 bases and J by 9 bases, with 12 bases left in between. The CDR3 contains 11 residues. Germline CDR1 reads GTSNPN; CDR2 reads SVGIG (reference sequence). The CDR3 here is CAWNRGAAQYF. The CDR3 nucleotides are TGTGCCTGGAATCGGGGGGCGGCCCAGTACTTC.

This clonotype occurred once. CDR3 loop: CASSLVSAVWQTQYF. DNA for the CDR3: TGTGCCAGCAGCTTGGTATCAGCCGTGTGGCAGACCCAGTACTTC. The V gene is TRBV5-6, the J gene TRBJ2-5; D gene ambiguous. Germline CDR1 and CDR2: SGHDT and YYEEEE. CDR3 length: 15 residues. V lost 0 bases, J lost 6 bases, and 15 bases lay in between. Using reference TRBV5-6 and TRBJ2-5 for the parts outside the CDR3, the full variable domain is DAGVTQSPTHLIKTRGQQVTLRCSPKSGHDTVSWYQQALGQGPQFIFQYYEEEERQRGNFPDRFSGHQFPNYSSELNVNALLLGDSALYLCASSLVSAVWQTQYFGPGTRLLVL.

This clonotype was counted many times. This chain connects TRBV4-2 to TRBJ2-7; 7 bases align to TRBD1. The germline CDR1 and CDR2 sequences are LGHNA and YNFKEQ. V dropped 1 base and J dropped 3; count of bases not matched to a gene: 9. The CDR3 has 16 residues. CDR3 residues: CASSQVFGAGGYEQYF. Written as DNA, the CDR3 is TGTGCCAGCAGCCAAGTTTTCGGGGCAGGGGGCTACGAGCAGTACTTC.

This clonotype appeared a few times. The CDR3 region is CASSLLTGDGYTF. The DNA of the CDR3 is TGTGCCAGCAGCTTATTGACAGGAGATGGCTACACCTTC. The J gene is TRBJ1-2, the V gene TRBV13, with D perhaps TRBD1 (6 bases). Trimming stripped 2 bases from V and 6 bases from J, with 10 bases between. Germline CDR1 PRHDT, CDR2 FYEKMQ (reference sequence). The CDR3 spans 13 residues.

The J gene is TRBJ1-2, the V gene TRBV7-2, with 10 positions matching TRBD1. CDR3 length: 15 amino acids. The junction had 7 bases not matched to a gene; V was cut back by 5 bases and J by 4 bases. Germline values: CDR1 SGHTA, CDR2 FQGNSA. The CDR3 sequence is CASSPRQGAGYGYTF. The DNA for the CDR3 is TGTGCCAGCAGCCCCAGACAGGGGGCGGGCTATGGCTACACCTTC. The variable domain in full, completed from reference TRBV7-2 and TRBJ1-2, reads GAGVSQSPSNKVTEKGKDVELRCDPISGHTALYWYRQSLGQGLEFLIYFQGNSAPDKSGLPSDRFSAERTGGSVSTLTIQRTQQEDSAVYLCASSPRQGAGYGYTFGSGTRLTVV.

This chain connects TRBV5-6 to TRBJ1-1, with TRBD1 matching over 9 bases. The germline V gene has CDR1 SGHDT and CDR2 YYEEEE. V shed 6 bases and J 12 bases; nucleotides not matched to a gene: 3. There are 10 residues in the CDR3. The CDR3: CASTGTGPFF. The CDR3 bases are TGTGCCAGCACTGGGACAGGGCCTTTCTTT.

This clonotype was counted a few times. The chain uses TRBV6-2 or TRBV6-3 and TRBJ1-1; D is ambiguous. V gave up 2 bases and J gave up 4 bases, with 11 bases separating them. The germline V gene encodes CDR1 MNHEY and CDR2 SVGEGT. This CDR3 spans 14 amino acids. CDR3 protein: CASSYSSHRTEAFF. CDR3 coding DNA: TGTGCCAGCAGTTACAGCAGCCACCGCACTGAAGCTTTCTTT.

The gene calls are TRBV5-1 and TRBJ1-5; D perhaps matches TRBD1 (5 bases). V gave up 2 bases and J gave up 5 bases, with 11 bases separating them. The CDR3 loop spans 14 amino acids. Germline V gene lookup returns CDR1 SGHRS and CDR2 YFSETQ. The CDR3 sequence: CASSFGGTDQPQHF. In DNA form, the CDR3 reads TGCGCCAGCAGCTTCGGGGGGACGGATCAGCCCCAGCATTTT. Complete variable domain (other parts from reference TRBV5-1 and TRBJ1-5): KAGVTQTPRYLIKTRGQQVTLSCSPISGHRSVSWYQQTPGQGLQFLFEYFSETQRNKGNFPGRFSGRQFSNSRSEMNVSTLELGDSALYLCASSFGGTDQPQHFGDGTRLSIL.

The CDR3 coding sequence is TGTGCCAGCAGTGACACAGGGATGGGGAACACTGAAGCTTTCTTT. Amino acid sequence: CASSDTGMGNTEAFF. This chain uses TRBV6-5 with TRBJ1-1; a weak D match, TRBD1 (6 bases). There are 15 residues in the CDR3. V gave up 5 bases and J gave up 1 base, with 14 bases separating them. Germline assignment: CDR1 MNHEY and CDR2 SVGAGI.

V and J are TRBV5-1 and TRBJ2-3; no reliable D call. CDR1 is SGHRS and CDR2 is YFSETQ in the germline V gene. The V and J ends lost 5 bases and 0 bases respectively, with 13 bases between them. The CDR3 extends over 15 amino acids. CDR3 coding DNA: TGCGCCAGCAGACGGAATCTGGTTAGCACAGATACGCAGTATTTT. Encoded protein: CASRRNLVSTDTQYF.

This CDR3 reads CASGFWGGEGQPQHF. The CDR3 DNA reads TGTGCTAGTGGTTTCTGGGGGGGGGAGGGTCAGCCCCAGCATTTT. V is TRBV12-5 and J is TRBJ1-5, with D maybe TRBD1 (5 bases). Germline assignment: CDR1 LGHNT and CDR2 FRNRAP. This CDR3 has 15 amino acids. V lost 3 bases, J lost 6 bases, and 15 bases lay in between.

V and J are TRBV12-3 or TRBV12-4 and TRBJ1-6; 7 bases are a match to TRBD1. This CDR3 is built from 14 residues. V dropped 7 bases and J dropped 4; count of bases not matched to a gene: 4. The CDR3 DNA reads TGTGCCAGCACTCTGGGACAGTATAATTCACCCCTCCACTTT. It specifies CASTLGQYNSPLHF.

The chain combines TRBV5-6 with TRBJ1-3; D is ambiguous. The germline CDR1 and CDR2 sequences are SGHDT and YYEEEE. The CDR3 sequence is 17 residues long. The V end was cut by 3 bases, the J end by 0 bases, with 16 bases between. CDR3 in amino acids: CASSSVIGGRSGNTIYF. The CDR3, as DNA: TGTGCCAGCAGCTCCGTCATAGGTGGACGCTCTGGAAACACCATATATTTT.

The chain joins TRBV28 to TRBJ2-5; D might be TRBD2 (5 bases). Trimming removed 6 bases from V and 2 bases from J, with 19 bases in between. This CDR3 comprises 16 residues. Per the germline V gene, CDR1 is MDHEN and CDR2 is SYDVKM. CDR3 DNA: TGTGCCAGCAGCTTCCGGTTGGAGGCCAGACAAGAGACCCAGTACTTC. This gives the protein CASSFRLEARQETQYF.

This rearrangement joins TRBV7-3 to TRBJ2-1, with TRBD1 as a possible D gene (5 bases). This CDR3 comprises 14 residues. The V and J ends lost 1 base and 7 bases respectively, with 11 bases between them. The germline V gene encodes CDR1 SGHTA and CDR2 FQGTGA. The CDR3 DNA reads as TGTGCCAGCAGCTTAATGCCAGGGCCGAATGAGCAGTTCTTC. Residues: CASSLMPGPNEQFF.

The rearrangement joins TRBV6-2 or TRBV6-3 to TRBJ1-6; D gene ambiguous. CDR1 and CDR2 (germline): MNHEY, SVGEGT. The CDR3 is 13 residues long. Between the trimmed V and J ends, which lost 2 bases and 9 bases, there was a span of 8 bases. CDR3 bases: TGTGCCAGCAGTTACGTCCTGGTTTCACCCCTCCACTTT. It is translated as CASSYVLVSPLHF.

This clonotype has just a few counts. The CDR3 reads CASSYGSITGEQFF. The CDR3 bases are TGTGCCAGCAGTTACGGCAGTATTACGGGTGAGCAGTTCTTC. V is TRBV12-3 or TRBV12-4 and J is TRBJ2-1; D gene uncertain. V lost 4 bases, J lost 9 bases, and 16 bases lay in between. The CDR3 consists of 14 residues.

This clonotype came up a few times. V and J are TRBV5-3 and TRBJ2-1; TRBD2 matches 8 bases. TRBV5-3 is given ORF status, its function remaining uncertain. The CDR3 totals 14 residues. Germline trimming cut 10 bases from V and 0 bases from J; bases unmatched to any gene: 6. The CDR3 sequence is CAGDTSGSYNEQFF. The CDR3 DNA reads TGTGCCGGTGATACTAGCGGCTCCTACAATGAGCAGTTCTTC.

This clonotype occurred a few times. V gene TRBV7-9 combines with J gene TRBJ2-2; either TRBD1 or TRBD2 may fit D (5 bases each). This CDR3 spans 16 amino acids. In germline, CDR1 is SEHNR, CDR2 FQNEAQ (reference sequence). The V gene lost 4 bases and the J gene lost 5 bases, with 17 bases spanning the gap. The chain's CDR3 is CASSYDGRERTGELFF. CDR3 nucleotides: TGTGCCAGCAGCTATGACGGCAGGGAGAGGACCGGGGAGCTGTTTTTT.